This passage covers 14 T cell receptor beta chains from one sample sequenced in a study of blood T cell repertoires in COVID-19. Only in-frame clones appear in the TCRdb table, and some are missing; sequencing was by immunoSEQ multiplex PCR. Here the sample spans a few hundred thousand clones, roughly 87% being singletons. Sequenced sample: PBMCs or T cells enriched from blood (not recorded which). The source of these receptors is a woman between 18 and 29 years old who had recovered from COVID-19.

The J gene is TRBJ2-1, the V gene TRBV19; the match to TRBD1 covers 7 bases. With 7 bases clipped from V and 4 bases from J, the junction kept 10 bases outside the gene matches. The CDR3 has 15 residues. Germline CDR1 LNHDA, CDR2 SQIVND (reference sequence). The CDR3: CASKLQGYSYNEQFF. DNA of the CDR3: TGTGCCAGTAAATTACAGGGGTATTCTTACAATGAGCAGTTCTTC.

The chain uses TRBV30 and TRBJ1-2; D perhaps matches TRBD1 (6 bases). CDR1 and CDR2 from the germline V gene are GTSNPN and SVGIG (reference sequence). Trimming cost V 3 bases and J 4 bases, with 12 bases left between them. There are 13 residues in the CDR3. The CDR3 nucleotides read TGTGCCTGGAGGACAGGACGCTTCTATGGCTACACCTTC. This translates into CAWRTGRFYGYTF.

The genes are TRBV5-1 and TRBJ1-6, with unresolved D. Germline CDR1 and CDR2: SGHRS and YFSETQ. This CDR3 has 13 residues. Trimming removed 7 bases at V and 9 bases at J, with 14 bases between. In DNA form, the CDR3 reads TGCGCCAGCGGCGAGACTGGAGCTTCACCCCTCCACTTT. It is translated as CASGETGASPLHF.

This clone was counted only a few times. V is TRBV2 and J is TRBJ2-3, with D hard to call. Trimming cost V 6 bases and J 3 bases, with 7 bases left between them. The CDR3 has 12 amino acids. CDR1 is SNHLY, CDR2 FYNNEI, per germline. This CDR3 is CASRSSTDTQYF. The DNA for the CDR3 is TGTGCCAGCAGGTCGAGTACAGATACGCAGTATTTT.

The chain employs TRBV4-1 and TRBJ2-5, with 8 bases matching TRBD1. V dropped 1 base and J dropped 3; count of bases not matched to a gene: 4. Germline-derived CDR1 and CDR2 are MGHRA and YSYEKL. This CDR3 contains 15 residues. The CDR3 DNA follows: TGCGCCAGCAGCCAAGGGACAGGGATTAAAGAGACCCAGTACTTC. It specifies CASSQGTGIKETQYF.

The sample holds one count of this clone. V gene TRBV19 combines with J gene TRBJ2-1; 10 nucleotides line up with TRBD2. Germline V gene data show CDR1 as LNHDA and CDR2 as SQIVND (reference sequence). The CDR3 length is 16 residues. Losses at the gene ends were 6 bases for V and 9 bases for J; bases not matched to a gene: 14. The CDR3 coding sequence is TGTGCCAGTAGCCCCAGCGGGAGGGTCAGACACACTGAGCAGTTCTTC. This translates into CASSPSGRVRHTEQFF. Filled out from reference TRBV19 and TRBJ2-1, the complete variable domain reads DGGITQSPKYLFRKEGQNVTLSCEQNLNHDAMYWYRQDPGQGLRLIYYSQIVNDFQKGDIAEGYSVSREKKESFPLTVTSAQKNPTAFYLCASSPSGRVRHTEQFFGPGTRLTVL.

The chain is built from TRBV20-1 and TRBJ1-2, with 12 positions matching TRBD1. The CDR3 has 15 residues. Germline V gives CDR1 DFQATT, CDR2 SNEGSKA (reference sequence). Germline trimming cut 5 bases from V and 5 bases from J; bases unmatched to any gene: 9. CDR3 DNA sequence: TGCAGTGCTCGTGGGACAGGGGGCTTTCAGTATGGCTACACCTTC. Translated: CSARGTGGFQYGYTF.

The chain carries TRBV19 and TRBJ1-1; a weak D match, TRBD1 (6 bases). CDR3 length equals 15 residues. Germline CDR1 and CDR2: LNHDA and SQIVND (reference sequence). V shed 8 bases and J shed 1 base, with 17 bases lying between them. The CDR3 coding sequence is TGTGCCAGTTCCTCCCTAGACAGGACGAACACTGAAGCTTTCTTT. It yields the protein CASSSLDRTNTEAFF.

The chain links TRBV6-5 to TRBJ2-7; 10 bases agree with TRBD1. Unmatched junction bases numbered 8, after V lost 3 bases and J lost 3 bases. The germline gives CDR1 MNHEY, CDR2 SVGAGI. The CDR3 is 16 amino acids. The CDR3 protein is CASSYRLTGGFYEQYF. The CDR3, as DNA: TGTGCCAGCAGTTATAGATTGACAGGGGGCTTCTACGAGCAGTACTTC.

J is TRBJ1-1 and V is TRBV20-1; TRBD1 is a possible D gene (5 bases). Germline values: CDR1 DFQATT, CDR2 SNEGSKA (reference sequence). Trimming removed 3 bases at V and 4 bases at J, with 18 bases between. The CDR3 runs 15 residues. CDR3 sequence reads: CSASGMGGQVTEAFF. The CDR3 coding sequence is TGCAGTGCTAGTGGGATGGGGGGTCAAGTCACTGAAGCTTTCTTT.

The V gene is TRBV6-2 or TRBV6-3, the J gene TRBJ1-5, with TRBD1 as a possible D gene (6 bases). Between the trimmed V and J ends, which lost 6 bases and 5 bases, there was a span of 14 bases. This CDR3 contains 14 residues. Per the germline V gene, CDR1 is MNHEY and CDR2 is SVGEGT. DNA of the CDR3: TGTGCCAGCAGCCGAGGACAGAATGATCAGCCCCAGCATTTT. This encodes CASSRGQNDQPQHF.

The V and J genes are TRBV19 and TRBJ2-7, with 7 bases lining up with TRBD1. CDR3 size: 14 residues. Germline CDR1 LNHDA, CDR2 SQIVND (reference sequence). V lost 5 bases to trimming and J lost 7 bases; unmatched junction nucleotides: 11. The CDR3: CASSARQGLSEQYF. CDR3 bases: TGTGCCAGTAGTGCCAGACAGGGCTTGAGTGAGCAGTACTTC.

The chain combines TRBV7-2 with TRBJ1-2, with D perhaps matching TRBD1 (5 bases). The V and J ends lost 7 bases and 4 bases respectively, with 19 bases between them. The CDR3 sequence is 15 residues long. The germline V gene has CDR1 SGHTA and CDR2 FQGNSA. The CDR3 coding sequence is TGTGCCAGCACCCTAACGGGGGAGGGGAGCTATGGCTACACCTTC. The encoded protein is CASTLTGEGSYGYTF. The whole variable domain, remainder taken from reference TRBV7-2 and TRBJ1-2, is GAGVSQSPSNKVTEKGKDVELRCDPISGHTALYWYRQSLGQGLEFLIYFQGNSAPDKSGLPSDRFSAERTGGSVSTLTIQRTQQEDSAVYLCASTLTGEGSYGYTFGSGTRLTVV.

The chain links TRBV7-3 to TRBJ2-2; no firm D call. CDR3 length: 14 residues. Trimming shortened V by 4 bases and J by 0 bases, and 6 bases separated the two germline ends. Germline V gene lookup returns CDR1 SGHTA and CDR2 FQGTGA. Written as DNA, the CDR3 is TGTGCCAGCAGCTACTCTTCGAACACCGGGGAGCTGTTTTTT. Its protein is CASSYSSNTGELFF.